These 29 T cell receptor beta chains came from one sample sequenced in a study of blood T cell repertoires in COVID-19. Profiling relied on immunoSEQ multiplex PCR, and the TCRdb table lists in-frame clones only, not all of them. The sample lists 250,000 to 300,000 clones, about 80% seen once, with about 3.5% in the top ten. Sequencing was performed on PBMCs or T cells enriched from blood (not recorded which). The receptors were gathered from a man in his fifties who had recovered from COVID-19.

This clone has just a few counts. This rearrangement joins TRBV30 to TRBJ1-6; D is undetermined. The CDR3 is 18 residues long. V was clipped by 3 bases and J by 0 bases, with 18 bases between them. Germline values: CDR1 GTSNPN, CDR2 SVGIG (reference sequence). As DNA, the CDR3 is TGTGCCTGGAGCAACTTTCCGTATAGGAGCTCCTATAATTCACCCCTCCACTTT. This sequence encodes CAWSNFPYRSSYNSPLHF.

This clone was found a few times. The V and J genes are TRBV23-1 and TRBJ1-1; D is perhaps TRBD1 (6 bases). TRBV23-1 is placed among ORFs of uncertain function. CDR3 length: 13 amino acids. V was clipped by 4 bases and J by 1 base, with 7 bases between them. CDR3 protein: CASSPTGNTEAFF. CDR3 coding DNA: TGCGCCAGCAGTCCGACAGGGAACACTGAAGCTTTCTTT.

The CDR3 DNA reads as TGTGCCTGGAGAAACAGGGGGATGAGAAACACCATATATTTT. The encoded protein is CAWRNRGMRNTIYF. The V and J genes are TRBV30 and TRBJ1-3, with 8 bases that match TRBD1. CDR3 size: 14 residues. V gave up 3 bases and J gave up 5 bases; unmatched junction bases: 6. Germline V lookup: CDR1 GTSNPN, CDR2 SVGIG (reference sequence).

The rearrangement joins TRBV4-3 to TRBJ2-7, with 7 bases matching TRBD1. V was clipped by 2 bases and J by 4 bases; unmatched bases: 8. From germline, CDR1 is LGHNA and CDR2 YSLEER. There are 15 residues in the CDR3. CDR3 loop: CASSQTGTASYEQYF. CDR3 in DNA: TGCGCCAGCAGCCAAACCGGGACAGCCTCTTACGAGCAGTACTTC.

The rearrangement uses TRBV5-1 and TRBJ1-5; tentative D call: TRBD1 (6 bases). This CDR3 is built from 15 residues. V was pared by 4 bases and J by 0 bases, with 11 bases between. The germline CDR1 and CDR2 sequences are SGHRS and YFSETQ. Here the CDR3 DNA reads TGCGCCAGCAGCGCGGACAGTTATAGCAATCAGCCCCAGCATTTT. Its protein product is CASSADSYSNQPQHF.

J is TRBJ2-3 and V is TRBV2; 8 bases map to TRBD2. After removal of 3 bases from V and 5 bases from J, the junction contained 16 bases not matched to a gene. Germline CDR1 reads SNHLY; CDR2 reads FYNNEI. CDR3 length: 18 amino acids. CDR3 in DNA: TGTGCCAGCAGTGAGAGGGTTGTGTCGGGAGGGCAAAGAGATACGCAGTATTTT. It encodes CASSERVVSGGQRDTQYF.

The genes are TRBV3-1 (or the pseudogene TRBV3-2) and TRBJ1-5, with D possibly matching TRBD1 (6 bases). The V and J ends lost 5 bases and 0 bases respectively, with 11 bases between them. Germline CDR1 and CDR2: LGHDT and YNNKEL (reference sequence). This CDR3 comprises 15 residues. CDR3 amino acids: CASSETGLSNQPQHF. In nucleotides, the CDR3 is TGTGCCAGCAGCGAGACAGGACTTAGCAATCAGCCCCAGCATTTT.

The CDR3 DNA follows: TGTGCCAGCAGCCGCCGACTAGCGGGAGAACAGTACGAGCAGTACTTC. Translation gives CASSRRLAGEQYEQYF. This chain connects TRBV6-6 to TRBJ2-7, with 12 positions matching TRBD2. J gave up 4 bases and V 6 bases, and 10 bases lay outside the gene matches. The CDR3 is 16 residues long. Per the germline V gene, CDR1 is MNHNY and CDR2 is SVGAGI (reference sequence).

J is TRBJ2-1 and V is TRBV9, with 15 bases lining up with TRBD2. CDR3 length: 16 amino acids. The trim removed 3 bases at V and 7 bases at J, leaving 5 bases unmatched. The V gene's germline CDR1 is SGDLS and CDR2 YYNGEE. The CDR3 nucleotides read TGTGCCAGCAGCGGGACTAGCGGGGGGGCAAGAAATGAGCAGTTCTTC. It codes for CASSGTSGGARNEQFF. Full variable domain (outside the CDR3, taken from reference TRBV9 and TRBJ2-1): DSGVTQTPKHLITATGQRVTLRCSPRSGDLSVYWYQQSLDQGLQFLIQYYNGEERAKGNILERFSAQQFPDLHSELNLSSLELGDSALYFCASSGTSGGARNEQFFGPGTRLTVL.

The rearrangement links TRBV19 to TRBJ2-3, with D possibly being TRBD2 (5 bases). In germline, CDR1 is LNHDA, CDR2 SQIVND (reference sequence). The CDR3 has 16 amino acids. V lost 7 bases and J 4 bases, leaving 21 bases between the germline ends. The CDR3 region has the DNA TGTGCCAGTACCCCCCCAGCCGCGCGGGCCGCAGATACGCAGTATTTT. Protein sequence: CASTPPAARAADTQYF.

The chain couples TRBV4-2 to TRBJ1-3, with TRBD1 matching 7 bases. Germline trimming cut 1 base from V and 0 bases from J; bases unmatched to any gene: 6. This CDR3 has 17 residues. In germline, CDR1 is LGHNA, CDR2 YNFKEQ. This CDR3 is CASSQVPGGLSGNTIYF. The CDR3 region has the DNA TGTGCCAGCAGCCAAGTACCAGGGGGACTCTCTGGAAACACCATATATTTT.

As regards this clone: One end of the junction does not line up with germline, which may come from a read error. V and J are TRBV3-1 (or the pseudogene TRBV3-2) and TRBJ2-2; 9 nucleotides align to TRBD1. Germline V gene data show CDR1 as LGHDT and CDR2 as YNNKEL (reference sequence). The CDR3 runs to 13 residues. The CDR3 here is CASSQDRTGEVFF. In nucleotides, the CDR3 is TGTGCCAGCAGCCAAGATAGGACAGGGGAGGTGTTTTTT.

V is TRBV5-1 and J is TRBJ2-7; 10 nucleotides match TRBD2. CDR1 and CDR2 from the germline V gene are SGHRS and YFSETQ. The V and J ends lost 4 bases and 6 bases, in that order; junction bases with no gene match: 19. The CDR3 is made up of 18 amino acids. Here the CDR3 reads CASSQQEWVSGRVGEQYF. The CDR3 DNA is TGCGCCAGCAGCCAGCAGGAGTGGGTGAGCGGGAGGGTAGGCGAGCAGTACTTC.

V and J are TRBV28 and TRBJ2-7; 9 bases line up with TRBD1. Trimming removed 4 bases from V and 5 bases from J; junction bases left unmatched: 9. Germline assignment: CDR1 MDHEN and CDR2 SYDVKM. The CDR3 runs to 15 residues. The CDR3 bases are TGTGCCAGCAGTTCTCCTGGACAGGGGTTCCACGAGCAGTACTTC. Its protein is CASSSPGQGFHEQYF.

The chain joins TRBV6-1 to TRBJ2-4; tentative D call: TRBD1 (6 bases). Germline-derived CDR1 and CDR2 are MNHNS and SASEGT. The CDR3 totals 13 residues. V lost 2 bases, J lost 7 bases, and 9 bases lay in between. CDR3 coding DNA: TGTGCCAGCAGTGAAAACAGGGCCAACATTCAGTACTTC. Translated, it gives CASSENRANIQYF.

The chain has TRBV11-2 and TRBJ2-5; D is perhaps TRBD2 (6 bases). Looked up from germline, CDR1 is SGHAT and CDR2 is FQNNGV. This CDR3 is 12 amino acids long. V dropped 5 bases and J dropped 10 bases, with 14 bases sitting between them. The CDR3: CASSPHPGDQYF. CDR3 coding DNA: TGTGCCAGCAGCCCACATCCGGGAGACCAGTACTTC. Full variable domain (missing parts from reference TRBV11-2 and TRBJ2-5): EAGVAQSPRYKIIEKRQSVAFWCNPISGHATLYWYQQILGQGPKLLIQFQNNGVVDDSQLPKDRFSAERLKGVDSTLKIQPAKLEDSAVYLCASSPHPGDQYFGPGTRLLVL.

V is TRBV19 and J is TRBJ2-2; no reliable D call. Germline values: CDR1 LNHDA, CDR2 SQIVND (reference sequence). V shed 6 bases and J shed 5 bases, with 19 bases lying between them. This CDR3 region has 16 residues. The CDR3 reads CASRIPVPRGTGELFF. For the CDR3, the DNA is TGTGCCAGTAGAATTCCGGTCCCTCGAGGAACCGGGGAGCTGTTTTTT.

This clone was detected once. This chain connects TRBV28 to TRBJ1-1; a weak D match, TRBD1 (6 bases). Between the trimmed V and J ends, which lost 7 bases and 2 bases, there was a span of 8 bases. Germline CDR1 reads MDHEN; CDR2 reads SYDVKM. This CDR3 has 12 amino acids. In DNA, the CDR3 is TGTGCCAGCACGGACAGTAACACTGAAGCTTTCTTT. Residues: CASTDSNTEAFF. Using reference TRBV28 and TRBJ1-1 for the parts outside the CDR3, the full variable domain is DVKVTQSSRYLVKRTGEKVFLECVQDMDHENMFWYRQDPGLGLRLIYFSYDVKMKEKGDIPEGYSVSREKKERFSLILESASTNQTSMYLCASTDSNTEAFFGQGTRLTVV.

The chain is built from TRBV7-9 and TRBJ2-1, with 12 bases fitting TRBD2. In germline, CDR1 is SEHNR, CDR2 FQNEAQ (reference sequence). The CDR3 is 14 residues long. V lost 4 bases to trimming and J lost 7 bases; unmatched junction nucleotides: 2. DNA for the CDR3: TGTGCCAGCAGCTCTAGCGGGAGGGGAAATGAGCAGTTCTTC. Translation: CASSSSGRGNEQFF.

The rearrangement joins TRBV4-3 to TRBJ1-4; D not certain. Germline-derived CDR1 and CDR2 are LGHNA and YSLEER. V dropped 0 bases and J dropped 7 bases, with 18 bases sitting between them. The CDR3 is 17 amino acids. CDR3 sequence (DNA): TGCGCCAGCAGCCAAGAAGGAGTGGAGGGTTCTGGTGAAAAACTGTTTTTT. Translating gives CASSQEGVEGSGEKLFF.

The chain uses TRBV18 and TRBJ2-4, with TRBD1 as a possible D gene (5 bases). The CDR3 runs 15 residues. V was cut by 2 bases and J by 8 bases, with 16 bases left in between. CDR1 and CDR2 from the germline V gene are KGHSH and LQKENI. The CDR3 DNA reads TGTGCCAGCTCACCAACAGGACATCGACCCGACATTCAGTACTTC. Amino acids: CASSPTGHRPDIQYF. Full variable domain (missing parts from reference TRBV18 and TRBJ2-4): NAGVMQNPRHLVRRRGQEARLRCSPMKGHSHVYWYRQLPEEGLKFMVYLQKENIIDESGMPKERFSAEFPKEGPSILRIQQVVRGDSAAYFCASSPTGHRPDIQYFGAGTRLSVL.

This clone has only one observation. The V gene is TRBV5-1, the J gene TRBJ2-3; 8 bases are shared with TRBD1. V lost 7 bases and J lost 2; bases outside the gene matches: 6. The V gene's germline CDR1 is SGHRS and CDR2 YFSETQ. The CDR3 runs to 14 residues. CDR3 in DNA: TGCGCCAGCCGCGACAGGGGATACACAGATACGCAGTATTTT. It specifies CASRDRGYTDTQYF.

The chain uses TRBV5-5 and TRBJ1-5, with 8 bases matching TRBD1. Germline CDR1 reads SGHKS; CDR2 reads YYEKEE (reference sequence). The CDR3 has 14 amino acids. Losses at the gene ends were 1 base for V and 5 bases for J; bases not matched to a gene: 2. CDR3 nucleotide sequence: TGTGCCAGCAGCTTGACCAGGGGGCATCAGCCCCAGCATTTT. It translates to CASSLTRGHQPQHF.

The chain recombines TRBV12-3 or TRBV12-4 with TRBJ2-2; 11 bases align to TRBD2. Losses at the gene ends were 6 bases for V and 9 bases for J; bases not matched to a gene: 3. The CDR3 spans 13 residues. CDR3: CASSVAGGRELFF. Written as DNA, the CDR3 is TGTGCCAGCAGCGTAGCGGGGGGGAGGGAGCTGTTTTTT.

The chain employs TRBV10-2 and TRBJ2-7; TRBD2 is a possible D gene (6 bases). This CDR3 contains 14 residues. Germline lookup yields CDR1 WSHSY and CDR2 SAAADI. Trimming removed 7 bases at V and 6 bases at J, with 19 bases between. The CDR3 bases are TGCGCCAGCAAGGACGGGAGCCTGGTTTCCGAGCAGTACTTC. This encodes CASKDGSLVSEQYF.

The rearrangement joins TRBV9 to TRBJ1-3; 7 bases line up with TRBD1. There are 18 residues in the CDR3. Germline-derived CDR1 and CDR2 are SGDLS and YYNGEE. V shed 1 base, J shed 0 bases, and the junction held 10 bases outside the gene matches. The CDR3 reads CASSVSPPGQSSGNTIYF. In DNA form, the CDR3 reads TGTGCCAGCAGCGTATCCCCCCCGGGACAGAGCTCTGGAAACACCATATATTTT.

The chain links TRBV6-2 or TRBV6-3 to TRBJ2-7, with 8 bases fitting TRBD1. CDR3 length: 17 amino acids. Germline V gives CDR1 MNHEY, CDR2 SVGEGT. V lost 5 bases to trimming and J lost 5 bases; unmatched junction nucleotides: 17. The CDR3 DNA sequence: TGTGCCAGCAGTCGTTATCGTCAGGGGGCGGGATCGGACGAGCAGTACTTC. This sequence encodes CASSRYRQGAGSDEQYF.

The CDR3 nucleotides read TGCGCCAGCAGTGAGAGGGGGAATCCTGAAGCTTTCTTT. This sequence encodes CASSERGNPEAFF. The rearrangement uses TRBV10-2 and TRBJ1-1; possibly TRBD1 for D (6 bases). CDR1 is WSHSY and CDR2 is SAAADI in the germline V gene. The CDR3 consists of 13 residues. The germline V and J ends were trimmed by 2 bases and 6 bases, with 10 bases remaining between them.

This clone showed up just once. This chain uses TRBV25-1 with TRBJ2-7; D remains ambiguous. CDR3 size: 13 residues. The V gene's germline CDR1 is MGHDK and CDR2 SYGVNS. Trimming removed 10 bases from V and 3 bases from J, with 16 bases in between. CDR3 sequence (DNA): TGTGCCACGGGTTTAGTAGGCTACTACGAGCAGTACTTC. This codes for CATGLVGYYEQYF.